The clone carrying this T cell receptor (beta chain) was seen once. Its matching antigen is unknown. The table came from immunoSEQ multiplex PCR; TCRdb's copy has only in-frame clones and leaves some out. This repertoire shows approximately 140,000 clones, roughly 90% found once; its top ten account for approximately 3.3%. CDR3 length: 14 residues. Trimming stripped 6 bases from V and 5 bases from J, with 14 bases between. The germline V gene encodes CDR1 MDHEN and CDR2 SYDVKM. This sample stems from a study of T cell responses to AZD1222 COVID-19 vaccine. General observations from the study: With two AZD1222 doses given, Spike-specific TCR breadth and depth both rose. The span of vaccine-associated CD4 TCRs extended across spike, with dominance at 160-218 and 743-854. The number of AZD1222 recipients seropositive at baseline was only 6 or 7. The study sampled repertoires only after the peak T cell response.

The starting material was peripheral blood, obtained 28 days after the second AZD1222 dose. The V and J genes are TRBV28 and TRBJ1-5, with D maybe TRBD1 (5 bases). This receptor was obtained from an adult who received the AZD1222 COVID-19 vaccine. In DNA, the CDR3 is TGTGCCAGCAGCCAATCAGGGACCCATCAGCCCCAGCATTTT. It is translated as CASSQSGTHQPQHF.